This TCR beta chain came from a study of T-cell memory formation after mild COVID-19. This CDR3 contains 15 residues. Trimming took 2 bases from V and 4 from J, leaving 11 bases between them. Germline assignment: CDR1 SGHAT and CDR2 FQDESV (reference sequence). Using its own MiXCR run on the 5' RACE reads, TCRdb lists one record per CDR3 protein. The sample has around 470,000 distinct CDR3 sequences; around 19% are singletons. This clonotype showed up just a few times. This chain links TRBV11-1 with TRBJ2-2, with D perhaps TRBD1 or TRBD2 (5 bases each). The sequenced sample was PBMCs or a T cell subset sorted from them (not recorded which). The clonotype originates from an adult woman who had mild COVID-19 (a few samples of this study predate the infection). Cell type and time point are not known. The CDR3 is CASSLPGTATGELFF. The CDR3 DNA follows: TGTGCCAGCAGCTTACCTGGGACGGCCACCGGGGAGCTGTTTTTT.